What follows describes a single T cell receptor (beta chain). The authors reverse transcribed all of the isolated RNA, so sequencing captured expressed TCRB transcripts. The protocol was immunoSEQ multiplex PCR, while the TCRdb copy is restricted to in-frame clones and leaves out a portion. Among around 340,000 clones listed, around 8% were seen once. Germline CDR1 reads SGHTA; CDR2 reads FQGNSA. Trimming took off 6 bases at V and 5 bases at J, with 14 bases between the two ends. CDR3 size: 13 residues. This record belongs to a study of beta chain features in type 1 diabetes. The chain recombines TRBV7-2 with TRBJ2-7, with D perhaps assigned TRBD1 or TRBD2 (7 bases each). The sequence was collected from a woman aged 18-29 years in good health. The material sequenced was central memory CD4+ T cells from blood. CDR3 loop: CASRGQGGNEQYF. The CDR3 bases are TGTGCCAGCAGGGGCCAGGGGGGGAACGAGCAGTACTTC.